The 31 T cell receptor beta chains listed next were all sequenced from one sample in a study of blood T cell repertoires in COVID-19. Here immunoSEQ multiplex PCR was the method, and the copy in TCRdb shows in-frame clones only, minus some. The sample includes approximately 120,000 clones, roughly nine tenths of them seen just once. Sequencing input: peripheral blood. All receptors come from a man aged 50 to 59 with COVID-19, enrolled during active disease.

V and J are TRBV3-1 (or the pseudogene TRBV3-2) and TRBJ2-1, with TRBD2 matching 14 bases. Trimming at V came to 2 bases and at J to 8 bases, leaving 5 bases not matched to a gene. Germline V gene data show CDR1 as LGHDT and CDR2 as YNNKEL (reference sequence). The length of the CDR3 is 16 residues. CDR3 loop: CASSQIGTSGSHEQFF. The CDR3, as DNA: TGTGCCAGCAGCCAAATTGGGACTAGCGGGAGCCATGAGCAGTTCTTC.

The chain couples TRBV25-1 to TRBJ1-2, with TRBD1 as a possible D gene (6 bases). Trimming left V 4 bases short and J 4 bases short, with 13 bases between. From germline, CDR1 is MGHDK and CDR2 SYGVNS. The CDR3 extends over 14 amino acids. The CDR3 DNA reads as TGTGCCAGCAGTGGAGATCGAGGGGGCTATGGCTACACCTTC. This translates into CASSGDRGGYGYTF.

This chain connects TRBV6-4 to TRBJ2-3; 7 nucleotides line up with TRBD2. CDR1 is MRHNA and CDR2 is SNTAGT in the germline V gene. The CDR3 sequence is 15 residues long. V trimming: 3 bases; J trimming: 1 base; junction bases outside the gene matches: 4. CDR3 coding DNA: TGTGCCAGCAGTGAAGGAACTAGCGGCACAGATACGCAGTATTTT. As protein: CASSEGTSGTDTQYF.

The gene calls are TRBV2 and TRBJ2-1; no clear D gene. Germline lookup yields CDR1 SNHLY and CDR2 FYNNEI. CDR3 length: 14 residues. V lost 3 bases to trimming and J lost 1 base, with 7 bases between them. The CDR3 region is CASSDPRSYNEQFF. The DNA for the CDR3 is TGTGCCAGCAGTGATCCGCGGTCCTACAATGAGCAGTTCTTC.

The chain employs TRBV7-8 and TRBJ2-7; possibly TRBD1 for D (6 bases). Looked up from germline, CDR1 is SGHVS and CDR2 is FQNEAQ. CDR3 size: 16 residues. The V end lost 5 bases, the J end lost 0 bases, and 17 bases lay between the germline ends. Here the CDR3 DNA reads TGTGCCAGCAGCCCCAGGGGAACCGCGAGCTCCTACGAGCAGTACTTC. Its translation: CASSPRGTASSYEQYF.

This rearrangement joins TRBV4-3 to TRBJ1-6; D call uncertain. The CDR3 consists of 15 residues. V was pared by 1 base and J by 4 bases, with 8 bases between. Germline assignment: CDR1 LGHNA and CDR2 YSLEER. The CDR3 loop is CASSQVGSYNSPLHF. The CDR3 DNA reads TGCGCCAGCAGCCAAGTCGGGTCTTATAATTCACCCCTCCACTTT.

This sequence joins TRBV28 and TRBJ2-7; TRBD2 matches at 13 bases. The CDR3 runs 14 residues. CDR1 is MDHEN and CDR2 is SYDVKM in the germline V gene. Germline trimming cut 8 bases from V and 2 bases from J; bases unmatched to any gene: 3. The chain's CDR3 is CASQTSGRPYEQYV. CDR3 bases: TGTGCCAGCCAGACTAGCGGGAGGCCCTACGAGCAGTACGTC.

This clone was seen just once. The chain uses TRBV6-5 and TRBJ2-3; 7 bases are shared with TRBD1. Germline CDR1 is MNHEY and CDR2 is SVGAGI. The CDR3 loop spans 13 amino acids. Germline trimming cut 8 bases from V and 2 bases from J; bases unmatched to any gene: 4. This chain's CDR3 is CASSGTATDTQYF. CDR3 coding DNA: TGTGCCAGCTCCGGGACAGCCACAGATACGCAGTATTTT.

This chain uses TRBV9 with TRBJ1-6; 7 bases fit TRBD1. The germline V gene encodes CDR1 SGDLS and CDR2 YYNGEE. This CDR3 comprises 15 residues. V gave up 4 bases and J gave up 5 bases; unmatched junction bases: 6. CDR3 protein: CASSPTGENNSPLHF. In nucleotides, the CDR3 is TGTGCCAGCAGCCCTACAGGGGAGAATAATTCACCCCTCCACTTT.

As DNA, the CDR3 is TGTGCCACCCTTACCTCTAGCGGGGGGAGCTCCTACGAGCAGTACGTC. This codes for CATLTSSGGSSYEQYV. The V and J genes are TRBV2 and TRBJ2-7; 11 bases line up with TRBD2. The V gene's germline CDR1 is SNHLY and CDR2 FYNNEI. V lost 10 bases, J lost 0 bases, and 11 bases stayed unmatched. The CDR3 is 16 residues long.

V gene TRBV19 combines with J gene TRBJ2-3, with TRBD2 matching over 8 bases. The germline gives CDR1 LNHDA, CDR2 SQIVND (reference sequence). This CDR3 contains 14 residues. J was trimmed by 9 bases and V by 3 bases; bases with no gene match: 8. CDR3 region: CASSIHGTRNTQYF. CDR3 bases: TGTGCCAGTAGTATCCATGGGACTAGAAACACGCAGTATTTT.

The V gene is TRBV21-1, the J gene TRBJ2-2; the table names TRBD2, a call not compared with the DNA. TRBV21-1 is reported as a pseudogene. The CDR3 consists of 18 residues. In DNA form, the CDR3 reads TGTGCCAGCAGCCAGGGACTAGCGGGCCCTCAAAAGACCGGGGAGCTGTTTTTT. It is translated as CASSQGLAGPQKTGELFF.

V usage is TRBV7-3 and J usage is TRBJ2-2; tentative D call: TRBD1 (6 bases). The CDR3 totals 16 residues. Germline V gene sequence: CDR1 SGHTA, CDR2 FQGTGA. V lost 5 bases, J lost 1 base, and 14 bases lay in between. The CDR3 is CASSLEGTLNTGELFF. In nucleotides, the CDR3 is TGTGCCAGCAGCCTCGAAGGGACATTGAACACCGGGGAGCTGTTTTTT.

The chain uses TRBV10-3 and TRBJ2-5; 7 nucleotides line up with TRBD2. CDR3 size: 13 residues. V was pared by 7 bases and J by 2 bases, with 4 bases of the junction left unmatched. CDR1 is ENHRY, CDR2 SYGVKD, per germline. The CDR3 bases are TGTGCCATCAAAAAAGCGGGACAAGAGACCCAGTACTTC. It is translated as CAIKKAGQETQYF.

The CDR3: CASSFGVGELFF. The CDR3 DNA is TGTGCCAGCAGTTTTGGAGTCGGGGAGCTGTTTTTT. The chain recombines TRBV27 with TRBJ2-2; D is undetermined. V was trimmed by 3 bases and J by 7 bases, leaving 6 bases between them. In germline, CDR1 is MNHEY, CDR2 SMNVEV (reference sequence). The CDR3 has 12 residues.

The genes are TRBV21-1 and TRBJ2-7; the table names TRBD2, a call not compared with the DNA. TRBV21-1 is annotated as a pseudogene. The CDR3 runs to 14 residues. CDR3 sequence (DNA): TGTGCCAGCAGCAAAGAAGCGGATCTCCACGAGCAGTACTTC. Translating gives CASSKEADLHEQYF.

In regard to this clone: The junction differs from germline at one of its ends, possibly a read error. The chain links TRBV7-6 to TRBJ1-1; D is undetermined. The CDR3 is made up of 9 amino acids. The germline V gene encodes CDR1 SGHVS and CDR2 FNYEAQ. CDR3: CASSPMEGF. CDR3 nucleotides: TGTGCCAGCAGCCCAATGGAGGGCTTT.

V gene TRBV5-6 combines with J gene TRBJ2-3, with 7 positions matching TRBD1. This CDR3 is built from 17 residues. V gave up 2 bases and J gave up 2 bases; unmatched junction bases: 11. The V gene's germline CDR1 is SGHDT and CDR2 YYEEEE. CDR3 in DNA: TGTGCCAGCAGCTTCTCAGTTTGGGACAGTACCACAGATACGCAGTATTTT. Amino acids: CASSFSVWDSTTDTQYF. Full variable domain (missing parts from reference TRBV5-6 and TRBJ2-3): DAGVTQSPTHLIKTRGQQVTLRCSPKSGHDTVSWYQQALGQGPQFIFQYYEEEERQRGNFPDRFSGHQFPNYSSELNVNALLLGDSALYLCASSFSVWDSTTDTQYFGPGTRLTVL.

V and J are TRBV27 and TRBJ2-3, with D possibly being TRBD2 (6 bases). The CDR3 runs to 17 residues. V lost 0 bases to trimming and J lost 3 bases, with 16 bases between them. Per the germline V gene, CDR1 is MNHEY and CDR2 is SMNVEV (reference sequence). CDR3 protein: CASSLSRDHQKTDTQYF. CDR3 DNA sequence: TGTGCCAGCAGTTTATCGCGGGACCACCAAAAAACAGATACGCAGTATTTT.

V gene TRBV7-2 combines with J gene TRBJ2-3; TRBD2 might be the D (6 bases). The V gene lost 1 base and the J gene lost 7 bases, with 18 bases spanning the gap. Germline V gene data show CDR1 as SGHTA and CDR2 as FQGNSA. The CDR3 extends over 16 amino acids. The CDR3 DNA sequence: TGTGCCAGCAGCTTAGGGGGACGGGGGAACGTGTATACGCAGTATTTT. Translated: CASSLGGRGNVYTQYF.

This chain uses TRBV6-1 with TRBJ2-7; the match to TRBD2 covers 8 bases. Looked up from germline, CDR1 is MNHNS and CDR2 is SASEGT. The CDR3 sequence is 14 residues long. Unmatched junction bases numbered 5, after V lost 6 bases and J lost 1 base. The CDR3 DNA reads TGTGCCAGCAGGGGCGGGAGGATTTCCTACGAGCAGTACTTC. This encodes CASRGGRISYEQYF.

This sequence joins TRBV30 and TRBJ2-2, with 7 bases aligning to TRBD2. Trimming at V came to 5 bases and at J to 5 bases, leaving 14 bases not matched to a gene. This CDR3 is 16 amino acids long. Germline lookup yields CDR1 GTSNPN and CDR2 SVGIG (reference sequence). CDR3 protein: CAWSKRGVTRTGELFF. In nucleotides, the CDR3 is TGTGCCTGGTCTAAACGGGGGGTAACGAGGACCGGGGAGCTGTTTTTT. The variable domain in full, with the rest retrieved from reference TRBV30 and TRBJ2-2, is SQTIHQWPATLVQPVGSPLSLECTVEGTSNPNLYWYRQAAGRGLQLLFYSVGIGQISSEVPQNLSASRPQDRQFILSSKKLLLSDSGFYLCAWSKRGVTRTGELFFGEGSRLTVL.

CDR3 amino acids: CASSQGATRTDTQYF. The CDR3 region has the DNA TGCGCCAGCAGCCAAGGCGCCACCCGCACAGATACGCAGTATTTT. The gene calls are TRBV4-1 and TRBJ2-3; D call uncertain. Germline CDR1 reads MGHRA; CDR2 reads YSYEKL. V was shortened by 1 base and J by 1 base, with 9 bases between the two germline ends. This CDR3 has 15 amino acids.

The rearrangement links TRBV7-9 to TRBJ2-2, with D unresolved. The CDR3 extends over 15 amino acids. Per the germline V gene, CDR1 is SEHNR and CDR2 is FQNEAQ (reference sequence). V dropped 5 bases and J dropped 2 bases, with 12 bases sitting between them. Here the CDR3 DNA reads TGTGCCAGCAGCCAGCAGGCACTTAACACCGGGGAGCTGTTTTTT. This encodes CASSQQALNTGELFF.

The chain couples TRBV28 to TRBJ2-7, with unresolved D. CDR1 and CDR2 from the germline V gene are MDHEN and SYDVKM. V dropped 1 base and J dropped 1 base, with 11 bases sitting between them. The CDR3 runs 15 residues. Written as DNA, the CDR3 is TGTGCCAGCAGTTTATTGGCTTACAGATCCTACGAGCAGTACTTC. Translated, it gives CASSLLAYRSYEQYF.

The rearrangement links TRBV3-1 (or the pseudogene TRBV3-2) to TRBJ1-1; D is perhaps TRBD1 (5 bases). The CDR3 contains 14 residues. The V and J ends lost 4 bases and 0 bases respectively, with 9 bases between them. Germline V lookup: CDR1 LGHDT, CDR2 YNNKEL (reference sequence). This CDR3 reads CASSRRGVNTEAFF. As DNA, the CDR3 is TGTGCCAGCAGCCGGCGGGGCGTGAACACTGAAGCTTTCTTT.

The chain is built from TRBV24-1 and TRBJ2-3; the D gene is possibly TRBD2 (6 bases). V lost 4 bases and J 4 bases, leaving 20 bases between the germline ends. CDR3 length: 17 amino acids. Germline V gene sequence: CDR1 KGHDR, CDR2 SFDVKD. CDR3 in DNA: TGTGCCACCAGTGACCTAAATAGCGGAAATACGGCAGATACGCAGTATTTT. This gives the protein CATSDLNSGNTADTQYF.

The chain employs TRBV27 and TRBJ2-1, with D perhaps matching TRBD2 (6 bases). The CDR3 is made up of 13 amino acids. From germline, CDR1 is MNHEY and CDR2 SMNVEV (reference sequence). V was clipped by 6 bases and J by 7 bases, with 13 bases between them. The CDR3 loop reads CASSVNGRNEQFF. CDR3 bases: TGTGCCAGCAGCGTCAACGGGAGAAATGAGCAGTTCTTC.

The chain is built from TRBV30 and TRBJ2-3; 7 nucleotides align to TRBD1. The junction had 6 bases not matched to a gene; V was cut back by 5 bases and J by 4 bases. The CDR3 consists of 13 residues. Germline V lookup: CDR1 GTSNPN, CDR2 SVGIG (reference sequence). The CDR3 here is CAWGGQIPDTQYF. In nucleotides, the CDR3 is TGTGCCTGGGGGGGACAGATCCCAGATACGCAGTATTTT.

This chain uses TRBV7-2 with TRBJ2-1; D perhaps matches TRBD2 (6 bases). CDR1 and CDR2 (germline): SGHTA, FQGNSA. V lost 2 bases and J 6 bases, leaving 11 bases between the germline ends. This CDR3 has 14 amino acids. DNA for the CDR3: TGTGCCAGCAGCTTATTCCTAGCGACCAATGAGCAGTTCTTC. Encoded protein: CASSLFLATNEQFF.

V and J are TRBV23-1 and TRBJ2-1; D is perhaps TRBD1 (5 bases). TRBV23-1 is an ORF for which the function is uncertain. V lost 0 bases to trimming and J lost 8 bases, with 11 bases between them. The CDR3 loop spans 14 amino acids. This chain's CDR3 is CASSQSLGADEQFF. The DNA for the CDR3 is TGCGCCAGCAGTCAATCGCTAGGGGCAGATGAGCAGTTCTTC.